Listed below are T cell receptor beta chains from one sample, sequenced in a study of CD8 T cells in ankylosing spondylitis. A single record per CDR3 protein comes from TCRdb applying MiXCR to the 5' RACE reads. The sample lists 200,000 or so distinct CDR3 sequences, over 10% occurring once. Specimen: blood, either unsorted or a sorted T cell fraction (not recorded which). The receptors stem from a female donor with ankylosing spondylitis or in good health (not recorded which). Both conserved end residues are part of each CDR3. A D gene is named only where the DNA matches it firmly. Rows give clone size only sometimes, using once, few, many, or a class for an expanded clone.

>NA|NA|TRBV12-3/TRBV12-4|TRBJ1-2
CASSWGNYGYTF
TGTGCCAGCAGTTGGGGGAACTATGGCTACACCTTC
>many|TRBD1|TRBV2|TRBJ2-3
CASSRGPEADTQYF
TGTGCCAGCAGCAGGGGGCCGGAAGCTGATACGCAGTATTTT
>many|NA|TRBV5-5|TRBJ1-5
CASSWGSNQPQHF
TGTGCCAGCAGCTGGGGGAGCAATCAGCCCCAGCATTTT
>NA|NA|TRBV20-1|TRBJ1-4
CSARVGGTNEKLFF
TGCAGTGCTAGAGTAGGGGGGACTAATGAAAAACTGTTTTTT
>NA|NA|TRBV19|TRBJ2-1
CASSPNRNEQFF
TGTGCCAGTAGTCCGAACAGGAATGAGCAGTTCTTC
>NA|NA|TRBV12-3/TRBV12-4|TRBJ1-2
CASSPRGGNYGYTF
TGTGCCAGCAGTCCTAGAGGGGGGAACTATGGCTACACCTTC
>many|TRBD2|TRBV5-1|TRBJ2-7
CASNRLAGEGEQYF
TGCGCCAGCAACAGACTAGCGGGAGAGGGCGAGCAGTACTTC
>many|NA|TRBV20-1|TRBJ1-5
CSAATGYSNQPQHF
TGCAGTGCTGCGACAGGATATAGCAATCAGCCCCAGCATTTT
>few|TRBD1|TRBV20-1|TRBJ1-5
CSARHLGQGGLGPQHF
TGCAGTGCTAGACACCTAGGACAGGGGGGACTTGGGCCCCAGCATTTT
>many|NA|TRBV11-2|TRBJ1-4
CASSLAGEGKLFF
TGTGCCAGCAGCTTAGCTGGGGAGGGGAAACTGTTTTTT
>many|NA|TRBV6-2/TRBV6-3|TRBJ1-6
CASSPAGGSNSPLHF
TGTGCCAGCAGTCCCGCAGGCGGGAGTAATTCACCCCTCCACTTT
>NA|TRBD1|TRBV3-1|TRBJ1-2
CASSQDWGDSYGYTF
TGTGCCAGCAGCCAAGATTGGGGGGACAGCTATGGCTACACCTTC
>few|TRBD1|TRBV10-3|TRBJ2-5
CAIRGQLLETQYF
TGTGCCATCAGGGGACAGCTCCTAGAGACCCAGTACTTC
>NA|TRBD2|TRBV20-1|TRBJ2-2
CSARGPASGDTGELFF
TGCAGTGCTAGGGGTCCAGCTAGCGGGGACACCGGGGAGCTGTTTTTT
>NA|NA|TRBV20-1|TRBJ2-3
CSATLWDLDPDTQYF
TGCAGTGCTACCCTTTGGGACCTCGACCCAGATACGCAGTATTTT
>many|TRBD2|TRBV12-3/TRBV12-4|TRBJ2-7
CASRGEGYYEQYF
TGTGCCAGCAGGGGGGAGGGTTACTACGAGCAGTACTTC
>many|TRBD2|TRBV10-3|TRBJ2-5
CAISDPLAGGETQYF
TGTGCCATCAGTGATCCCCTAGCGGGAGGAGAGACCCAGTACTTC
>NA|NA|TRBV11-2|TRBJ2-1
CASSGGGLGDKSSYNEQFF
TGTGCCAGCAGCGGCGGAGGGCTAGGGGACAAGAGCTCCTACAATGAGCAGTTCTTC
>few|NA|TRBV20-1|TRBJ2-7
CSARDFQAEQYF
TGCAGTGCTAGAGATTTCCAGGCCGAGCAGTACTTC
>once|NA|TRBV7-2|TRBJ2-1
CASSSFPRGRENEQFF
TGTGCCAGCAGCTCTTTCCCCAGGGGGAGGGAAAATGAGCAGTTCTTC
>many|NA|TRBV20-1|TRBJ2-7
CSARDLDFYSYEQYF
TGCAGTGCTAGAGATTTGGACTTTTACTCCTACGAGCAGTACTTC
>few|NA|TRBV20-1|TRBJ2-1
CSARDRVQNEQFF
TGCAGTGCTAGAGACAGGGTCCAGAATGAGCAGTTCTTC
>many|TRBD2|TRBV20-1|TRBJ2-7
CSARDLLGGDEQYF
TGCAGTGCTAGAGATCTTCTGGGGGGGGACGAGCAGTACTTC
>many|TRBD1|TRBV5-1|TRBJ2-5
CASSGTARREETQYF
TGCGCCAGCAGCGGGACAGCTAGGCGCGAGGAGACCCAGTACTTC